This T cell receptor (beta chain) was captured in a study of blood T cell repertoires in COVID-19. Overall study: Nucleic acid was either cDNA or gDNA, and it came from T cells, B-cell-depleted T cells, or PBMCs.

Under the authors' procedure: By means of reference gene primer amplification, nucleated cell counts were estimated. This table comes from immunoSEQ multiplex PCR, and its TCRdb copy is limited to in-frame clones, with some not included. The D gene and trimming were derived from the DNA, and the V and J assignments and clone size from that table. The table has 90,000 to 120,000 clones, roughly 84% seen once. The CDR3 covers 17 residues. The sequence derives from a man aged 60 to 69 with acute or convalescent COVID-19. The V gene is TRBV21-1, the J gene TRBJ2-1; whether TRBD2, the table's D call, matches the DNA was not checked. TRBV21-1 is deemed a pseudogene. The source material was peripheral blood. Here the CDR3 reads CASSKGRASGEYNEQFF. The CDR3 DNA sequence: TGTGCCAGCAGCAAAGGTCGGGCTAGCGGGGAGTACAATGAGCAGTTCTTC.